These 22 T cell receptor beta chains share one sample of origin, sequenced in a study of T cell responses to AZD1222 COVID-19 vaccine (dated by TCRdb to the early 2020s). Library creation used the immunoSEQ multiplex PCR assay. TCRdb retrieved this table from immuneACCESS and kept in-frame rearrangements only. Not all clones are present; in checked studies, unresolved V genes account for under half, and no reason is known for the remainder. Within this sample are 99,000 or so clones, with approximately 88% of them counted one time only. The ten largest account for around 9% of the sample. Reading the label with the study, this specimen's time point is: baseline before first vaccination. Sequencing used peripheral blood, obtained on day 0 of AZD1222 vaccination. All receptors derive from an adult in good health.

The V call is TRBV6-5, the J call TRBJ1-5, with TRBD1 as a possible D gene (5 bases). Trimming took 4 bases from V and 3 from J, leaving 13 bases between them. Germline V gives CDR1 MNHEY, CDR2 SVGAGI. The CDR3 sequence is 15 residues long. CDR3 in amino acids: CASSSAGEANQPQHF. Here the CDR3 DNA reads TGTGCCAGCAGTTCGGCGGGGGAGGCCAATCAGCCCCAGCATTTT.

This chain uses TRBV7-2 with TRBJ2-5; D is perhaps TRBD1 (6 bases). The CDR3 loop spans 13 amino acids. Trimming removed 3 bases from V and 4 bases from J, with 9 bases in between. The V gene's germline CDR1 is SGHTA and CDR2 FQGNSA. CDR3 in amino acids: CASSLGAGETQYF. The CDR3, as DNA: TGTGCCAGCAGCTTGGGGGCGGGAGAGACCCAGTACTTC.

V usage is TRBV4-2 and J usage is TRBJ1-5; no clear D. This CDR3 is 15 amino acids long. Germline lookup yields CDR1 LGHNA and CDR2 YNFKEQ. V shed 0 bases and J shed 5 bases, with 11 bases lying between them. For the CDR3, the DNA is TGTGCCAGCAGCCAAGAGGGAAAGGGTGATCAGCCCCAGCATTTT. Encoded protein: CASSQEGKGDQPQHF.

The CDR3 region has the DNA TGTGCCAGCAGCCAAGTTCAGGGAATGTACGAGCAGTACTTC. It yields the protein CASSQVQGMYEQYF. The chain employs TRBV3-1 (or the pseudogene TRBV3-2) and TRBJ2-7; D possibly corresponds to TRBD1 (5 bases). Trimming removed 1 base at V and 4 bases at J, with 11 bases between. From germline, CDR1 is LGHDT and CDR2 YNNKEL (reference sequence). The CDR3 length is 14 residues.

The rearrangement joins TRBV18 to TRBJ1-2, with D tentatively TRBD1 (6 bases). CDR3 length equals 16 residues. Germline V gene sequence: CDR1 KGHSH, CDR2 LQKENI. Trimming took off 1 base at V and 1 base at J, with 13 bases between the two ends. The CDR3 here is CASSPQAGAHNYGYTF. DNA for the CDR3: TGTGCCAGCTCACCACAGGCAGGGGCACATAACTATGGCTACACCTTC. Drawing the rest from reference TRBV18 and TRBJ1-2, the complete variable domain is NAGVMQNPRHLVRRRGQEARLRCSPMKGHSHVYWYRQLPEEGLKFMVYLQKENIIDESGMPKERFSAEFPKEGPSILRIQQVVRGDSAAYFCASSPQAGAHNYGYTFGSGTRLTVV.

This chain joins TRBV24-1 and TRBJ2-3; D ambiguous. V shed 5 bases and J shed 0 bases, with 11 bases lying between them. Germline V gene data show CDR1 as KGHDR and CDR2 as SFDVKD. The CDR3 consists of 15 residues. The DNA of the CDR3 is TGTGCCACCAGTGTGTCCCAGCTTAGCACAGATACGCAGTATTTT. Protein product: CATSVSQLSTDTQYF.

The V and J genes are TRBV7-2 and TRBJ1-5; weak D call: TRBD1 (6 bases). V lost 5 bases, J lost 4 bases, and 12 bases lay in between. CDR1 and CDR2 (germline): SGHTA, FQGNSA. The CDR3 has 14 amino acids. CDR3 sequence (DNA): TGTGCCAGCAGCCGGGGGGCTGTAAATCAGCCCCAGCATTTT. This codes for CASSRGAVNQPQHF.

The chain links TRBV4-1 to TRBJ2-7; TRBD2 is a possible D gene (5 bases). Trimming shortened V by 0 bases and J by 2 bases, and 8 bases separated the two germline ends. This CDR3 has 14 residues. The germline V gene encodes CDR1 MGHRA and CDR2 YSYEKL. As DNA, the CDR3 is TGCGCCAGCAGCCAAGATTCGCGGGCCTACGAGCAGTACTTC. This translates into CASSQDSRAYEQYF.

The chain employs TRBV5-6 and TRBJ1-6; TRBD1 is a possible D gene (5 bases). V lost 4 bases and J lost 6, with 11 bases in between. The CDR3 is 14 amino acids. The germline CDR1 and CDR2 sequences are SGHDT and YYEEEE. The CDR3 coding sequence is TGTGCCAGCAGCCCGACAGATTCTAATTCACCCCTCCACTTT. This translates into CASSPTDSNSPLHF.

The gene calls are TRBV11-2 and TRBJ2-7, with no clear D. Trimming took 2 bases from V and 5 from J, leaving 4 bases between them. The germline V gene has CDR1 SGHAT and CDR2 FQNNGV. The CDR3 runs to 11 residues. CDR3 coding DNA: TGTGCCAGCAGCTTATCCGACGAGCAGTACTTC. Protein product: CASSLSDEQYF. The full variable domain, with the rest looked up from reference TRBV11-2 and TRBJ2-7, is EAGVAQSPRYKIIEKRQSVAFWCNPISGHATLYWYQQILGQGPKLLIQFQNNGVVDDSQLPKDRFSAERLKGVDSTLKIQPAKLEDSAVYLCASSLSDEQYFGPGTRLTVT.

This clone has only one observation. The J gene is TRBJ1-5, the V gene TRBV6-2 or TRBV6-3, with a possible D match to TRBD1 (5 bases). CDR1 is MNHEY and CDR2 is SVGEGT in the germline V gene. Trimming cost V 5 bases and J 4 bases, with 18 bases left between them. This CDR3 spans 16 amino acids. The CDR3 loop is CASSHTRDSPNQPQHF. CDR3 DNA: TGTGCCAGCAGTCATACCCGAGACAGCCCTAATCAGCCCCAGCATTTT.

In DNA form, the CDR3 reads TGTGCCAGCAGCCTCACGGGGAAATGGGACTCTGGAAACACCATATATTTT. Residues: CASSLTGKWDSGNTIYF. This rearrangement joins TRBV28 to TRBJ1-3; D remains unclear. Looked up from germline, CDR1 is MDHEN and CDR2 is SYDVKM. This CDR3 contains 17 residues. V was trimmed by 6 bases and J by 0 bases, leaving 18 bases between them.

The CDR3 region is CASSLTAGTGSYNEQFF. The CDR3 nucleotides read TGTGCCAGCAGCTTAACAGCCGGGACAGGGTCCTACAATGAGCAGTTCTTC. The chain links TRBV7-3 to TRBJ2-1, with TRBD1 matching over 9 bases. Germline lookup yields CDR1 SGHTA and CDR2 FQGTGA. The CDR3 is 17 amino acids. The V and J ends lost 0 bases and 1 base, in that order; junction bases with no gene match: 4. The variable domain in full, completed from reference TRBV7-3 and TRBJ2-1, reads GAGVSQTPSNKVTEKGKYVELRCDPISGHTALYWYRQSLGQGPEFLIYFQGTGAADDSGLPNDRFFAVRPEGSVSTLKIQRTERGDSAVYLCASSLTAGTGSYNEQFFGPGTRLTVL.

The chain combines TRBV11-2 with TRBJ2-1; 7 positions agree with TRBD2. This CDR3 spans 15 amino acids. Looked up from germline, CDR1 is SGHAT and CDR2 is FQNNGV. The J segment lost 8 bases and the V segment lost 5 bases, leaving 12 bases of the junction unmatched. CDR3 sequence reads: CASSRRAGRSDEQFF. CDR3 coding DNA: TGTGCCAGCAGCCGTCGAGCGGGACGGTCGGATGAGCAGTTCTTC.

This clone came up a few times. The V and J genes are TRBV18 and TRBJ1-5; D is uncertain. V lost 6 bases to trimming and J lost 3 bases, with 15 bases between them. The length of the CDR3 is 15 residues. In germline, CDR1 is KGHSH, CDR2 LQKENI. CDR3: CASSRGPFNNQPQHF. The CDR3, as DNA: TGTGCCAGCTCCCGGGGTCCCTTTAACAATCAGCCCCAGCATTTT.

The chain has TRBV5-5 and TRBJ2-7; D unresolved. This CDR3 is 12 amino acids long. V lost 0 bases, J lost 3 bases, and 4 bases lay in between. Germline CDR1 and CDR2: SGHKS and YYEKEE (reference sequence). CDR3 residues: CASSLGRYEQYF. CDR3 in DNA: TGTGCCAGCAGCTTGGGGCGCTACGAGCAGTACTTC.

The CDR3 sequence: CASSEGIVVGARGTEAFF. The CDR3 coding sequence is TGTGCCAGCAGTGAGGGAATCGTCGTGGGGGCGCGCGGCACTGAAGCTTTCTTT. The chain recombines TRBV2 with TRBJ1-1; tentative D call: TRBD1 (6 bases). Germline CDR1 reads SNHLY; CDR2 reads FYNNEI. The CDR3 is made up of 18 amino acids. V dropped 3 bases and J dropped 4 bases, with 24 bases sitting between them. Based on the CDR3 plus reference TRBV2 and TRBJ1-1, the full variable domain is EPEVTQTPSHQVTQMGQEVILRCVPISNHLYFYWYRQILGQKVEFLVSFYNNEISEKSEIFDDQFSVERPDGSNFTLKIRSTKLEDSAMYFCASSEGIVVGARGTEAFFGQGTRLTVV.

Written as DNA, the CDR3 is TGCAGCGTTCTCGACAGCCGACTATCTAACTATGGCTACACCTTC. Protein sequence: CSVLDSRLSNYGYTF. V and J are TRBV29-1 and TRBJ1-2; a weak D match, TRBD1 (5 bases). The CDR3 has 15 residues. Trimming pared 5 bases from V and 0 bases from J, leaving 16 bases between. The germline V gene encodes CDR1 SQVTM and CDR2 ANQGSEA.

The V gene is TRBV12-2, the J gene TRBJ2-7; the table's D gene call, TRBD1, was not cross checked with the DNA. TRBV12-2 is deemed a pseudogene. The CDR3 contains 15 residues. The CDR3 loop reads CASRRRQVTSYEQYF. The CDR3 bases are TGTGCAAGTCGACGACGGCAGGTAACGTCCTACGAGCAGTACTTC.

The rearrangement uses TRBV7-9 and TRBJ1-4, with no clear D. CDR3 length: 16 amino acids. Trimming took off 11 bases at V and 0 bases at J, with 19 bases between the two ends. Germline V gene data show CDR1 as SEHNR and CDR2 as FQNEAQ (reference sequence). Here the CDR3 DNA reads TGTGCCCTGGGCCAAACGGGAATCGCAACTAATGAAAAACTGTTTTTT. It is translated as CALGQTGIATNEKLFF.

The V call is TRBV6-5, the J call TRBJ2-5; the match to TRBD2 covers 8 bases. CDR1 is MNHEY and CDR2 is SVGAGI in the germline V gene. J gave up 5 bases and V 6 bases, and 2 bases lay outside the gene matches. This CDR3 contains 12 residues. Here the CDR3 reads CASRGTSETQYF. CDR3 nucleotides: TGTGCCAGCAGAGGGACTAGTGAGACCCAGTACTTC.

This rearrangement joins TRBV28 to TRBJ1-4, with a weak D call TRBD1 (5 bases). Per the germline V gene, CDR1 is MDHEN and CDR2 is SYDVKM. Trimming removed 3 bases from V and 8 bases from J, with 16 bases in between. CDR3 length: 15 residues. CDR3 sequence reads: CASSFLGGGVEKLFF. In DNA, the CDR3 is TGTGCCAGCAGTTTCCTTGGGGGGGGAGTCGAAAAACTGTTTTTT.